This T cell receptor beta chain was sequenced in a study of cytomegalovirus exposure and HLA in healthy donors. Amplification used 60 Vbeta primers and 13 Jbeta primers. Sequencing was performed with immunoSEQ multiplex PCR; in TCRdb, only in-frame clones are kept and a portion is missing. The sample includes 150,000 to 200,000 clones, around 80% of them seen just once. General study points: The investigators catalogued some 150 TCR beta chains as cytomegalovirus-associated.

Regarding this clone: The antigen remains unidentified.

Trimming took 2 bases from V and 4 from J; bases not matched to a gene: 3. Germline V gene lookup returns CDR1 KGHSH and CDR2 LQKENI. The CDR3 is made up of 14 amino acids. This TCR came from a girl aged 10 to 17 in good health and CMV-seropositive. The sequencing input was PBMCs. The chain uses TRBV18 and TRBJ2-5; 8 bases fit TRBD1. The CDR3 DNA sequence: TGTGCCAGCTCACCAACGGACAGGGCAGAGACCCAGTACTTC. Amino acids: CASSPTDRAETQYF.